These 10 T cell receptor beta chains originate from one sample sequenced in a study of T-cell reconstitution after alpha-beta-depleted transplantation in children. Unique molecular identifiers were built into the TCRbeta library. Via MiXCR, TCRdb re-called the PCR reads, giving one row per CDR3 protein. The sample holds approximately 270,000 distinct CDR3 sequences, roughly 9.5% seen once. Here the sequenced sample was PBMCs from the stem cell graft donor, taken from the stem cell graft. The receptors originated from a human donor who donated a stem cell graft to a child with SCID.

The V call is TRBV6-5, the J call TRBJ1-5; 8 bases are shared with TRBD1. Germline values: CDR1 MNHEY, CDR2 SVGAGI. The CDR3 runs 17 residues. Unmatched junction bases numbered 5, after V lost 0 bases and J lost 1 base. CDR3 protein: CASSYSRGPRSNQPQHF. In nucleotides, the CDR3 is TGTGCCAGCAGTTACTCCAGGGGGCCGCGGAGCAATCAGCCCCAGCATTTT.

This clonotype was picked up a small number of times. This CDR3 is CASSLAGNAPDTQYF. The CDR3 bases are TGTGCCAGCAGCTTAGCGGGGAACGCACCAGATACGCAGTATTTT. This sequence joins TRBV11-2 and TRBJ2-3; tentatively, D is TRBD2 (5 bases). Germline CDR1 reads SGHAT; CDR2 reads FQNNGV. V lost 1 base to trimming and J lost 4 bases, with 12 bases between them. The CDR3 is 15 amino acids.

This clonotype was observed many times. J is TRBJ2-1 and V is TRBV12-5; 14 bases align to TRBD2. V shed 5 bases, J shed 6 bases, and the junction held 9 bases outside the gene matches. The CDR3 is 17 amino acids. Germline V gene data show CDR1 as LGHNT and CDR2 as FRNRAP. The CDR3 spells CASGTRLAGGLLNEQFF. In DNA form, the CDR3 reads TGTGCTAGTGGTACCCGACTAGCGGGGGGGCTACTCAATGAGCAGTTCTTC.

Only a few counts were recorded for this clonotype. The gene calls are TRBV20-1 and TRBJ2-5; D call uncertain. This CDR3 has 11 amino acids. The ends were cut back, 6 bases at V and 1 base at J, with 6 bases in the middle. Germline CDR1 DFQATT, CDR2 SNEGSKA (reference sequence). The DNA for the CDR3 is TGCAGTGCATCACCCCAAGAGACCCAGTACTTC. It specifies CSASPQETQYF.

This rearrangement joins TRBV11-1 to TRBJ2-1, with 15 bases identical to TRBD2. The CDR3 spans 18 residues. Germline V CDR1 and CDR2: SGHAT, FQDESV (reference sequence). With 5 bases clipped from V and 2 bases from J, the junction kept 7 bases outside the gene matches. The CDR3 DNA reads TGTGCCAGCAGCCCCGGGACTAGCGGGGGGCGGGCCTACAATGAGCAGTTCTTC. As protein: CASSPGTSGGRAYNEQFF.

This rearrangement joins TRBV29-1 to TRBJ1-1, with D uncertain. V was cut by 0 bases and J by 1 base, with 6 bases left in between. Germline V CDR1 and CDR2: SQVTM, ANQGSEA. The CDR3 is 13 amino acids. CDR3 loop: CSVEEGQNTEAFF. The CDR3 coding sequence is TGCAGCGTTGAAGAAGGGCAGAACACTGAAGCTTTCTTT.

Many counts were recorded for this clonotype. The CDR3, as DNA: TGTGCCAGCAGCATGGGGTCAGGGGAGTTCTTC. Protein: CASSMGSGEFF. This chain links TRBV27 with TRBJ2-1, with D possibly TRBD1 on 6 matching bases. Germline V gene sequence: CDR1 MNHEY, CDR2 SMNVEV (reference sequence). This CDR3 is 11 amino acids long. V was pared by 6 bases and J by 14 bases, with 14 bases between.

This clonotype was seen many times. The rearrangement joins TRBV9 to TRBJ1-2; 7 nucleotides agree with TRBD1. Germline CDR1 and CDR2: SGDLS and YYNGEE. CDR3 size: 15 residues. V trimming: 3 bases; J trimming: 6 bases; junction bases outside the gene matches: 11. The CDR3, as DNA: TGTGCCAGCAGCGCGATACAGGGGATGGGTGATGGCTACACCTTC. Residues: CASSAIQGMGDGYTF.

This clonotype was counted a few times. This chain joins TRBV9 and TRBJ2-1, with D possibly being TRBD1 (6 bases). The V and J ends lost 4 bases and 8 bases respectively, with 13 bases between them. The CDR3 length is 13 residues. Germline V gives CDR1 SGDLS, CDR2 YYNGEE. CDR3 sequence reads: CASSPKGVDEQFF. The CDR3 DNA follows: TGTGCCAGCAGCCCAAAGGGGGTAGATGAGCAGTTCTTC.

This clonotype was detected ten times or more. CDR3 sequence reads: CASSWGDRDNEQFF. For the CDR3, the DNA is TGTGCCAGCAGCTGGGGGGACAGAGACAATGAGCAGTTCTTC. The gene calls are TRBV6-4 and TRBJ2-1; maybe TRBD1 (7 bases). From germline, CDR1 is MRHNA and CDR2 SNTAGT. Trimming removed 6 bases from V and 5 bases from J, with 14 bases in between. The CDR3 runs 14 residues.